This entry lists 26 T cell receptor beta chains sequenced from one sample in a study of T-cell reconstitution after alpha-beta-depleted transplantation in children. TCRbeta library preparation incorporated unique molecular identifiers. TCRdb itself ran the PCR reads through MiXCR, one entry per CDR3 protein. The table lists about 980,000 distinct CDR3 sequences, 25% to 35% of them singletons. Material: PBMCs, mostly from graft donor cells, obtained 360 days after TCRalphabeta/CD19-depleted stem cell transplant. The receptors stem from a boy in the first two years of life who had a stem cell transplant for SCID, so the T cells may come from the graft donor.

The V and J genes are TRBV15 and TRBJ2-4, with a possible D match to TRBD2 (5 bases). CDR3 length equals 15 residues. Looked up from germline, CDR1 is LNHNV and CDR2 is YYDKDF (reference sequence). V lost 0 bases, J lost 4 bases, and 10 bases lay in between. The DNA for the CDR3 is TGTGCCACCAGCAGAGAGCTAGCCTCAAAAAACATTCAGTACTTC. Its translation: CATSRELASKNIQYF.

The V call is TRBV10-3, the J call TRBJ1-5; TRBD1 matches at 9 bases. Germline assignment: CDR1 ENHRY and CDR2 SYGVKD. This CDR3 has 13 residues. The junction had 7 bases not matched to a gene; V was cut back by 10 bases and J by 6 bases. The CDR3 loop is CATSRDRVQPQHF. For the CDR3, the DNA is TGTGCCACGTCCCGGGACAGGGTTCAGCCCCAGCATTTT.

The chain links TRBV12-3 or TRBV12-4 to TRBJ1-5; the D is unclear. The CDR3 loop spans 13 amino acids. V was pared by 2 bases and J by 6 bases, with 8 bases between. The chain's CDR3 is CASSLFQRQPQHF. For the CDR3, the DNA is TGTGCCAGCAGTTTATTTCAGCGTCAGCCCCAGCATTTT.

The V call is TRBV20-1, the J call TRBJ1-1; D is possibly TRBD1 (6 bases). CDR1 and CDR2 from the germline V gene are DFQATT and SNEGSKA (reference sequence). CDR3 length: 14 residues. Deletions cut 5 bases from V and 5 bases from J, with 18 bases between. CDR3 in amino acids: CSAPHQGRGTEAFF. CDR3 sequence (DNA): TGCAGTGCTCCACACCAGGGGCGAGGGACTGAAGCTTTCTTT.

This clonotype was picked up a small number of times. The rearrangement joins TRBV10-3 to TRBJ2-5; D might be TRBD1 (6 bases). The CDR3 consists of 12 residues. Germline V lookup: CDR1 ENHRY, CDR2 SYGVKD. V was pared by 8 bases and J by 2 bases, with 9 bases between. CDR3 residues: CAIGGDQETQYF. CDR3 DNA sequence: TGTGCCATCGGGGGCGATCAAGAGACCCAGTACTTC.

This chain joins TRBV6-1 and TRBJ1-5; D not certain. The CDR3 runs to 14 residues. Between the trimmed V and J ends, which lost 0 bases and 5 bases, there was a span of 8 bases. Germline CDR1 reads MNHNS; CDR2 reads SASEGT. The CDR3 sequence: CASSEAGWDQPQHF. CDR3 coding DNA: TGTGCCAGCAGTGAAGCCGGGTGGGATCAGCCCCAGCATTTT.

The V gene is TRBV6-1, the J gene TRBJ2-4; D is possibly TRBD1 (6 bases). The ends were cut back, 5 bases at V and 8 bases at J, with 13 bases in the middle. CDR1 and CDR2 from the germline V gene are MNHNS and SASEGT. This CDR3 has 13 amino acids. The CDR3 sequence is CASSRGTGHIQYF. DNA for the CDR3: TGTGCCAGCAGTAGGGGAACAGGGCACATTCAGTACTTC.

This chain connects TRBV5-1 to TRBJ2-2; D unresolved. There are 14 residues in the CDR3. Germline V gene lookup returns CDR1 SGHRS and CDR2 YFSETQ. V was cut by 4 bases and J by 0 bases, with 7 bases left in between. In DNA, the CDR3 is TGCGCCAGCAGCGGGCTCTCGAACACCGGGGAGCTGTTTTTT. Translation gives CASSGLSNTGELFF.

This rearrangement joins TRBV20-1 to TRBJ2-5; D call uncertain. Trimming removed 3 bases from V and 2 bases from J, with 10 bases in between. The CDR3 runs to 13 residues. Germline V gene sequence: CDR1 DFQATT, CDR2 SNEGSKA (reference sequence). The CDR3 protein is CSASVDPQETQYF. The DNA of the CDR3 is TGCAGTGCTAGCGTTGACCCTCAAGAGACCCAGTACTTC.

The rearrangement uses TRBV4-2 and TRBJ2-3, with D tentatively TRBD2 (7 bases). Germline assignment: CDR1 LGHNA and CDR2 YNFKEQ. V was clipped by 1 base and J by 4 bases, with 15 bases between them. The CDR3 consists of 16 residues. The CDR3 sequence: CASSQVSGGHADTQYF. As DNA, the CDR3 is TGTGCCAGCAGCCAAGTATCGGGGGGCCACGCAGATACGCAGTATTTT.

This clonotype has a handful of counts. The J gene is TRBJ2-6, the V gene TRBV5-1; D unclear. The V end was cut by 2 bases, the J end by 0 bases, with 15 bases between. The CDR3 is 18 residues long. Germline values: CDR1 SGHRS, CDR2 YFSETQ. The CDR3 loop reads CASSFRTAETSGANVLTF. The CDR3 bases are TGCGCCAGCAGCTTTAGGACGGCGGAGACCTCTGGGGCCAACGTCCTGACTTTC.

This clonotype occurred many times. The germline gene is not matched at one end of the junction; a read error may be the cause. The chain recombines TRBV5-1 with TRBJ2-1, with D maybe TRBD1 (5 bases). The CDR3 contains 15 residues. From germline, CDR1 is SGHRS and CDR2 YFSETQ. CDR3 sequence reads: CASSLGASSYNEQFF. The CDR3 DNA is TGTGCCAGCAGCTTAGGGGCGAGCTCCTACAATGAGCAGTTCTTC.

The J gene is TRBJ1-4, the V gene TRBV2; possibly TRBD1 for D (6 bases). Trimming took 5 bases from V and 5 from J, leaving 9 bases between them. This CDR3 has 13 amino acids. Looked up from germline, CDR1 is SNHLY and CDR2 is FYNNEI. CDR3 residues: CASSIQGNEKLFF. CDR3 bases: TGTGCCAGCAGTATTCAGGGGAATGAAAAACTGTTTTTT.

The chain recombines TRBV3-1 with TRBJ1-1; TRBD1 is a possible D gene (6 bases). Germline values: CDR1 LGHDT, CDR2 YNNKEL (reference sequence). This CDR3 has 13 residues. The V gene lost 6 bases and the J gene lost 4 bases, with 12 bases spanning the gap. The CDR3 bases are TGTGCCAGCAGAACCACAGGGTTCACTGAAGCTTTCTTT. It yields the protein CASRTTGFTEAFF.

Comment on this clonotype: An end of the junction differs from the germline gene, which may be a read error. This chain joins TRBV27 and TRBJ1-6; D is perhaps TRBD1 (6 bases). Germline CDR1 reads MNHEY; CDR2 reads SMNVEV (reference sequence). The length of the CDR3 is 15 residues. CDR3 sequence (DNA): TGTGTCAGCAGGGGACCCGGAGTATGGAATTCACCCCTCCACTTT. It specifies CVSRGPGVWNSPLHF.

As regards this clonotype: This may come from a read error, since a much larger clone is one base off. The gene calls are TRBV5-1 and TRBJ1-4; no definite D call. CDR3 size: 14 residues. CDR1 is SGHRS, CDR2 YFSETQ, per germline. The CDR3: CANSPTGINEKLFF. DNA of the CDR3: TGCGCCAACAGCCCAACCGGGATTAATGAAAAACTGTTTTTT. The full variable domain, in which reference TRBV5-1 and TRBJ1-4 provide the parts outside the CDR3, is KAGVTQTPRYLIKTRGQQVTLSCSPISGHRSVSWYQQTPGQGLQFLFEYFSETQRNKGNFPGRFSGRQFSNSRSEMNVSTLELGDSALYLCANSPTGINEKLFFGSGTQLSVL.

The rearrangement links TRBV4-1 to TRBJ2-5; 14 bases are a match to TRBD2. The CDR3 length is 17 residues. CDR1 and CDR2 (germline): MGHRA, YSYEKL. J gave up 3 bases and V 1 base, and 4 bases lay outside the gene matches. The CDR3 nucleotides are TGCGCCAGCAGCCAAGGACTAGCGGGGGGGCCGGAAGAGACCCAGTACTTC. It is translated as CASSQGLAGGPEETQYF.

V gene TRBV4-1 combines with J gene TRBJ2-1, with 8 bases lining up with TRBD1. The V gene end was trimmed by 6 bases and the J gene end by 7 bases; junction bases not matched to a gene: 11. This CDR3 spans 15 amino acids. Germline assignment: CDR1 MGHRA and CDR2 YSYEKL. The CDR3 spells CASRLDRAALNEQFF. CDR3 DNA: TGCGCCAGCAGACTGGACAGGGCGGCTCTTAATGAGCAGTTCTTC.

This chain's CDR3 is CATSRGNVDEQYF. The DNA for the CDR3 is TGTGCCACCAGCAGGGGGAACGTGGACGAGCAGTACTTC. The chain carries TRBV15 and TRBJ2-7; D remains unclear. CDR1 is LNHNV, CDR2 YYDKDF, per germline (reference sequence). With 3 bases removed from V and 5 bases from J, the gap between germline ends came to 11 bases. This CDR3 is built from 13 residues.

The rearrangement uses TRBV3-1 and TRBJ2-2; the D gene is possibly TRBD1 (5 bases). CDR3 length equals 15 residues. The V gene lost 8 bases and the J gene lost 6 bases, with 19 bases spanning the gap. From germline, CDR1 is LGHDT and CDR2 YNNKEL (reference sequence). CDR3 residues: CASSPNWGGSGELFF. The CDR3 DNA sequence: TGTGCCAGCTCTCCCAATTGGGGCGGCTCCGGGGAGCTGTTTTTT.

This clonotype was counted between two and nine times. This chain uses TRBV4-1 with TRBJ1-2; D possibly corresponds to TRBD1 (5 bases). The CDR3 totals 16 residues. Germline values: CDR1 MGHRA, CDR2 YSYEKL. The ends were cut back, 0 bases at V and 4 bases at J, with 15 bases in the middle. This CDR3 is CASSQEFGAQGYGYTF. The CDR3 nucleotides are TGCGCCAGCAGCCAAGAATTCGGGGCTCAAGGCTATGGCTACACCTTC.

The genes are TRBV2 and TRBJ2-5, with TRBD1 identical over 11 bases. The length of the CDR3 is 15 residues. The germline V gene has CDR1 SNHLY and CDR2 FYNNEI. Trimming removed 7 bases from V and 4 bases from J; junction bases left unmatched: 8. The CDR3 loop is CASTFTGTGGETQYF. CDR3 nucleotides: TGTGCCAGCACCTTCACCGGGACAGGGGGAGAGACCCAGTACTTC.

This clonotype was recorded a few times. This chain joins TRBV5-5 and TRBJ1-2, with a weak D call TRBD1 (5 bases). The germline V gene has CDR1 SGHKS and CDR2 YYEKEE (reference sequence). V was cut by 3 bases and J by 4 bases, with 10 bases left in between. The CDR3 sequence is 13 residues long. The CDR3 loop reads CASSWVGVYGYTF. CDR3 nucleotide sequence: TGTGCCAGCAGCTGGGTAGGGGTCTATGGCTACACCTTC.

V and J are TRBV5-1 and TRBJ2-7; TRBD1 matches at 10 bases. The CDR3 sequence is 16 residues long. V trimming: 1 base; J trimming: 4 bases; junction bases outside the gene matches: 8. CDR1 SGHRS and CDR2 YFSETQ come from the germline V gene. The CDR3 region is CASSLSGTGAGYEQYF. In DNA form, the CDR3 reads TGCGCCAGCAGCTTGTCCGGGACAGGGGCTGGGTACGAGCAGTACTTC.

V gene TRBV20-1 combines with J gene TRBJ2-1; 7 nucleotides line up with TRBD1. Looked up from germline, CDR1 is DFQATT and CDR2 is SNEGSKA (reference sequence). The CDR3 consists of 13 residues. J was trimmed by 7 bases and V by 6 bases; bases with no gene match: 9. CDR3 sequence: CSAPPGGTNEQFF. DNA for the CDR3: TGCAGTGCCCCCCCAGGGGGAACGAATGAGCAGTTCTTC.

In nucleotides, the CDR3 is TGTGCCAGCAGTTTCGAGCAGGAGAGGTCCTACGAGCAGTACTTC. It codes for CASSFEQERSYEQYF. The chain couples TRBV28 to TRBJ2-7; no definite D call. Trimming cost V 3 bases and J 1 base, with 13 bases left between them. Germline lookup yields CDR1 MDHEN and CDR2 SYDVKM. This CDR3 comprises 15 residues.